This T cell receptor beta chain emerged from a study of neurological immune-mediated disorders. CDR3 length: 12 amino acids. CDR1 and CDR2 (germline): SGHRS, YFSETQ. V dropped 4 bases and J dropped 2 bases, with 5 bases sitting between them. Libraries from sorted cells used 900,000 to 1,000,000 T cells (CD4+ or CD8+). Study conclusions and caveats: HTLV-1-associated myelopathy ranked highest for TCR clonal expansion and multiple sclerosis lowest, beneath healthy controls.

This clonotype was recorded at least ten times. Its antigen is not identified. Over 180 million TCR-beta sequences, together covering 15-18 subjects, were produced by every individual sequencing run that was carried out. MiXCR, applied by TCRdb to the 5' RACE reads, yields one record per CDR3 protein. The sample yields around 29,000 distinct CDR3 sequences, 5.5% to 6% seen once. The receptor was isolated from a woman aged 45-65 years in good health. Sequencing was done on a sample of CD4+ T cells from blood. V and J are TRBV5-1 and TRBJ2-3; D gene unclear. The CDR3 is CASSRDTDTQYF. The CDR3 DNA is TGCGCCAGCAGCAGGGACACAGATACGCAGTATTTT. Using reference TRBV5-1 and TRBJ2-3 for the parts outside the CDR3, the full variable domain is KAGVTQTPRYLIKTRGQQVTLSCSPISGHRSVSWYQQTPGQGLQFLFEYFSETQRNKGNFPGRFSGRQFSNSRSEMNVSTLELGDSALYLCASSRDTDTQYFGPGTRLTVL.